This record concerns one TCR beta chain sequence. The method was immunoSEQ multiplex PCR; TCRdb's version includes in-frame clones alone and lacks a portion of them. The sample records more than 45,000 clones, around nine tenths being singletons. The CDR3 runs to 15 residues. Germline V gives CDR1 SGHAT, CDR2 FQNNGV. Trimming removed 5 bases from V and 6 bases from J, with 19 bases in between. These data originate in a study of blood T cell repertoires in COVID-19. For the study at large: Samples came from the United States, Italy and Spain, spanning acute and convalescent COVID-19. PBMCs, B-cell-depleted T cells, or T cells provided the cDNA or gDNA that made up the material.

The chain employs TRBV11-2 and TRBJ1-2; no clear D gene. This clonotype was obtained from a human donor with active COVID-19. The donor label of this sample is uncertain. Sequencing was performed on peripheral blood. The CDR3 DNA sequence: TGTGCCAGCAGCCGACCCTGGGCCAGCTCGGATGGCTACACCTTC. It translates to CASSRPWASSDGYTF. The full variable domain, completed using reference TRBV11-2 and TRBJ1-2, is EAGVAQSPRYKIIEKRQSVAFWCNPISGHATLYWYQQILGQGPKLLIQFQNNGVVDDSQLPKDRFSAERLKGVDSTLKIQPAKLEDSAVYLCASSRPWASSDGYTFGSGTRLTVV.